The clone carrying this TCR beta chain was found a few times. The data are from a study of blood T cell repertoires in COVID-19. Turning to the study itself: The United States, Italy and Spain were the sources of the acute and convalescent COVID-19 samples. Sample material is recorded as cDNA or gDNA derived from T cells, B-cell-depleted T cells, or PBMCs.

The CDR3 consists of 17 residues. Trimming pared 0 bases from V and 0 bases from J, leaving 13 bases between. Authors' analysis steps: For nucleated cells, counts were estimated from reference gene primer amplification. Data came from immunoSEQ multiplex PCR; TCRdb stores just in-frame clones and leaves some out. V and J calls plus clone size are reproduced from that table; the DNA served to infer D and trimming. The sample lists about 170,000 clones, approximately 83% occurring once. The V and J genes are TRBV5-3 and TRBJ2-1; weak D call: TRBD2 (5 bases). TRBV5-3 is an ORF; its function is uncertain. The sequenced material came from peripheral blood. This sequence originates from a human donor with acute or convalescent COVID-19. The donor label of this sample is uncertain. The CDR3, as DNA: TGTGCCAGAAGCTTGGATCGAGGGCGCCCCTCCTACAATGAGCAGTTCTTC. Residues: CARSLDRGRPSYNEQFF.